What follows are 32 T cell receptor beta chains derived from one specimen sequenced in a study of T cells in Graves' hyperthyroidism and ophthalmopathy. Amplified TCR beta CDR3 regions derived from RNA transcripts. Using the HTBI primer set, a first-round RT-PCR was run on the TCR CDR3. TCRdb processed the multiplex PCR reads anew with MiXCR; each CDR3 protein has one entry. This repertoire shows about 400,000 distinct CDR3 sequences, about 15% found once; its top ten account for 32%. The sequencing sample was made of blood. The receptors come from a woman aged 25 to 39 with Graves' hyperthyroidism.

The V and J genes are TRBV27 and TRBJ1-2; D is unresolved. This CDR3 has 16 amino acids. The V gene's germline CDR1 is MNHEY and CDR2 SMNVEV (reference sequence). Trimming removed 7 bases at V and 6 bases at J, with 24 bases between. The CDR3 nucleotides are TGTGCCAGCACCCTGCGGGCCGGAAGCGAACTACATGGCTACACCTTC. This sequence encodes CASTLRAGSELHGYTF.

The table lists this clonotype with a few counts. J is TRBJ1-1 and V is TRBV6-4; possibly TRBD1 for D (5 bases). V gave up 10 bases and J gave up 0 bases, with 21 bases separating them. This CDR3 is 16 amino acids long. The germline gives CDR1 MRHNA, CDR2 SNTAGT. This chain's CDR3 is CATYGTQERLNTEAFF. For the CDR3, the DNA is TGTGCCACCTACGGGACTCAGGAGAGACTGAACACTGAAGCTTTCTTT.

This clonotype was found a few times. The chain couples TRBV20-1 to TRBJ2-7; D may be TRBD2 (6 bases). Deletions cut 0 bases from V and 2 bases from J, with 14 bases between. The CDR3 extends over 15 amino acids. CDR1 and CDR2 from the germline V gene are DFQATT and SNEGSKA (reference sequence). CDR3 amino acids: CSARDRDLGTYEQYF. In nucleotides, the CDR3 is TGCAGTGCTAGAGATCGGGACTTGGGAACCTACGAGCAGTACTTC.

V and J are TRBV20-1 and TRBJ2-5; no firm D call. The germline V and J ends were trimmed by 3 bases and 5 bases, with 13 bases remaining between them. Germline assignment: CDR1 DFQATT and CDR2 SNEGSKA (reference sequence). This CDR3 has 13 residues. The CDR3, as DNA: TGCAGTGCTAGTGAAGGTATCGGGGAGACCCAGTACTTC. Protein: CSASEGIGETQYF.

The chain carries TRBV12-3 or TRBV12-4 and TRBJ1-1, with 8 bases aligning to TRBD1. Trimming at V came to 1 base and at J to 4 bases, leaving 5 bases not matched to a gene. The CDR3 loop spans 15 amino acids. The CDR3 spells CASSLGDRRSTEAFF. The CDR3 DNA follows: TGTGCCAGCAGTTTAGGGGACAGGCGGAGCACTGAAGCTTTCTTT.

This sequence joins TRBV10-2 and TRBJ2-7; D unresolved. The germline V gene has CDR1 WSHSY and CDR2 SAAADI. The CDR3 consists of 13 residues. V was trimmed by 2 bases and J by 5 bases, leaving 10 bases between them. The CDR3 reads CASSEPPWDEQYF. The CDR3 DNA reads TGCGCCAGCAGTGAGCCCCCCTGGGACGAGCAGTACTTC.

This chain links TRBV5-6 with TRBJ2-2; D is possibly TRBD2 (7 bases). Trimming cost V 5 bases and J 6 bases, with 14 bases left between them. The CDR3 totals 14 residues. CDR1 is SGHDT, CDR2 YYEEEE, per germline. The CDR3 DNA follows: TGTGCCAGCAGTTACCGGGGGGCCGCCGGGGAGCTGTTTTTT. It yields the protein CASSYRGAAGELFF.

The chain links TRBV29-1 to TRBJ2-1; 10 bases fit TRBD2. J was trimmed by 8 bases and V by 7 bases; bases with no gene match: 14. This CDR3 is 15 amino acids long. From germline, CDR1 is SQVTM and CDR2 ANQGSEA. Written as DNA, the CDR3 is TGCAGCGCCCGAACGGGGCTAGCGGGAGTAGATGAGCAGTTCTTC. Protein product: CSARTGLAGVDEQFF.

This clonotype was counted ten times or more. The chain links TRBV28 to TRBJ1-5; 7 bases align to TRBD1. The germline V gene has CDR1 MDHEN and CDR2 SYDVKM. The V gene end was trimmed by 6 bases and the J gene end by 3 bases; junction bases not matched to a gene: 5. This CDR3 is 14 amino acids long. CDR3 sequence (DNA): TGTGCCAGCAGCTCAGGGGGGGTCAATCAGCCCCAGCATTTT. It translates to CASSSGGVNQPQHF.

This clonotype was seen repeatedly, ten times or more. J is TRBJ2-7 and V is TRBV6-6; D may match TRBD1 or TRBD2 (5 bases each). Per germline, CDR1 MNHNY and CDR2 SVGAGI (reference sequence). This CDR3 is built from 17 residues. V was clipped by 0 bases and J by 2 bases, with 17 bases between them. The CDR3 here is CASSYSGGGRGAYEQYF. The CDR3, as DNA: TGTGCCAGCAGTTACTCTGGCGGTGGGAGAGGGGCCTACGAGCAGTACTTC.

This sequence joins TRBV19 and TRBJ2-6, with D tentatively TRBD2 (6 bases). Trimming took 6 bases from V and 4 from J, leaving 28 bases between them. Germline V gene data show CDR1 as LNHDA and CDR2 as SQIVND (reference sequence). CDR3 length: 20 residues. The CDR3 reads CASRVGSLGPAGAGANVLTF. CDR3 in DNA: TGTGCCAGTAGAGTAGGCAGCCTAGGCCCAGCGGGTGCCGGGGCCAACGTCCTGACTTTC.

The rearrangement links TRBV6-5 to TRBJ2-1; D possibly corresponds to TRBD2 (5 bases). CDR3 size: 14 residues. Germline assignment: CDR1 MNHEY and CDR2 SVGAGI. With 0 bases removed from V and 6 bases from J, the gap between germline ends came to 9 bases. Written as DNA, the CDR3 is TGTGCCAGCAGTTACTCGAGTGGGAGCAATGAGCAGTTCTTC. Its protein product is CASSYSSGSNEQFF.

The CDR3, as DNA: TGTGCCAGCAGCTTAGCATCTAGCGGGAGTTACGAGCAGTACTTC. It codes for CASSLASSGSYEQYF. The chain combines TRBV11-2 with TRBJ2-7; TRBD2 matches at 10 bases. This CDR3 comprises 15 residues. CDR1 SGHAT and CDR2 FQNNGV come from the germline V gene. Trimming took 1 base from V and 4 from J; bases not matched to a gene: 4.

On this clonotype: This may be a read error, as it is one base from a much larger clone. This chain connects TRBV25-1 to TRBJ2-2; D gene ambiguous. The CDR3 is 11 residues long. CDR1 and CDR2 (germline): MGHDK, SYGVNS. Trimming stripped 4 bases from V and 5 bases from J, with 2 bases between. CDR3: CASSVTGELFF. The CDR3, as DNA: TGTGCCAGCAGTGTGACCGGGGAGCTGTTTTTT.

The sample holds a few counts of this clonotype. The V call is TRBV5-1, the J call TRBJ2-3; D is unresolved. CDR1 and CDR2 (germline): SGHRS, YFSETQ. Trimming cost V 0 bases and J 0 bases, with 8 bases left between them. CDR3 size: 15 residues. For the CDR3, the DNA is TGCGCCAGCAGCTTGGCCCAGAAAAGCACAGATACGCAGTATTTT. Translated, it gives CASSLAQKSTDTQYF.

At least ten counts were recorded for this clonotype. The DNA for the CDR3 is TGTGCCAGCAGTCCGGGGGCAGATACGCAGTATTTT. Encoded protein: CASSPGADTQYF. The rearrangement joins TRBV28 to TRBJ2-3; perhaps TRBD2 as D (6 bases). Germline assignment: CDR1 MDHEN and CDR2 SYDVKM. V shed 5 bases and J shed 4 bases, with 7 bases lying between them. The length of the CDR3 is 12 residues.

V and J are TRBV20-1 and TRBJ2-3; D gene uncertain. V was shortened by 0 bases and J by 4 bases, with 11 bases between the two germline ends. CDR3 length: 14 residues. Germline CDR1 and CDR2: DFQATT and SNEGSKA (reference sequence). The CDR3 nucleotides read TGCAGTGCTAGAGATGTTCAGGCTGCAGATACGCAGTATTTT. Protein: CSARDVQAADTQYF.

V and J are TRBV5-5 and TRBJ2-7; weak D call: TRBD1 (5 bases). Germline assignment: CDR1 SGHKS and CDR2 YYEKEE (reference sequence). This CDR3 is 14 amino acids long. Trimming shortened V by 7 bases and J by 5 bases, and 19 bases separated the two germline ends. The CDR3 here is CASLHGQGPDEQYF. The CDR3 bases are TGTGCCAGCCTACACGGCCAGGGTCCGGACGAGCAGTACTTC.

This rearrangement joins TRBV12-3 or TRBV12-4 to TRBJ2-1; a possible D gene is TRBD2 (7 bases). The CDR3 runs 15 residues. Trimming shortened V by 3 bases and J by 7 bases, and 16 bases separated the two germline ends. The CDR3 DNA reads as TGTGCCAGCAGTTTTGCTAGCGGAGGGGGGAATGAGCAGTTCTTC. Translated: CASSFASGGGNEQFF.

This clonotype came up many times. The gene calls are TRBV7-9 and TRBJ2-3, with TRBD2 identical over 7 bases. The CDR3 spans 15 residues. Germline V gives CDR1 SEHNR, CDR2 FQNEAQ (reference sequence). J gave up 8 bases and V 0 bases, and 8 bases lay outside the gene matches. This CDR3 reads CASSLAGGVRGTQYF. CDR3 nucleotides: TGTGCCAGCAGCTTAGCGGGGGGGGTTCGCGGTACGCAGTATTTT.

The sample holds many counts of this clonotype. The chain employs TRBV15 and TRBJ2-5; 7 bases line up with TRBD1. Germline V lookup: CDR1 LNHNV, CDR2 YYDKDF (reference sequence). The ends lost 4 bases at V and 4 bases at J; junction bases unmatched: 6. The CDR3 consists of 14 residues. CDR3 sequence: CATSNRQGTETQYF. The CDR3 DNA is TGTGCCACCAGCAATAGACAGGGAACAGAGACCCAGTACTTC.

This clonotype was found a few times. This rearrangement joins TRBV4-2 to TRBJ2-1, with D perhaps matching TRBD1 (5 bases). This CDR3 has 14 amino acids. Deletions cut 0 bases from V and 4 bases from J, with 7 bases between. Germline CDR1 reads LGHNA; CDR2 reads YNFKEQ. CDR3 loop: CASSQDRDYNEQFF. CDR3 bases: TGTGCCAGCAGCCAAGACAGGGATTACAATGAGCAGTTCTTC.

This clonotype has only a few counts. The chain has TRBV6-4 and TRBJ2-1; the match to TRBD2 covers 8 bases. There are 15 residues in the CDR3. Per germline, CDR1 MRHNA and CDR2 SNTAGT. Trimming at V came to 5 bases and at J to 8 bases, leaving 11 bases not matched to a gene. CDR3 in DNA: TGTGCCAGCAGTAAGCGGCGGGAGGCCATCCATGAGCAGTTCTTC. This sequence encodes CASSKRREAIHEQFF.

On this clonotype itself: A much larger clone lies one base from this, so it may be a read error. The genes are TRBV12-3 or TRBV12-4 and TRBJ2-1; the D gene is possibly TRBD2 (6 bases). The CDR3 runs 14 residues. With 6 bases removed from V and 8 bases from J, the gap between germline ends came to 17 bases. The CDR3 DNA is TGTGCCAGCAGCACTAGCCCCCTTCCCCATGAGCAGTTCTTC. Translating gives CASSTSPLPHEQFF.

This clonotype came up many times. V is TRBV3-1 and J is TRBJ2-7; TRBD2 matches 8 bases. CDR3 length equals 17 residues. J gave up 1 base and V 4 bases, and 12 bases lay outside the gene matches. CDR1 and CDR2 (germline): LGHDT, YNNKEL (reference sequence). This chain's CDR3 is CASSPSASGYPSYEQYF. CDR3 DNA sequence: TGTGCCAGCAGCCCCAGCGCTAGCGGGTACCCGTCCTACGAGCAGTACTTC.

The chain recombines TRBV20-1 with TRBJ2-7, with 7 bases that match TRBD1. Germline V gene sequence: CDR1 DFQATT, CDR2 SNEGSKA (reference sequence). The CDR3 length is 18 residues. V was clipped by 0 bases and J by 3 bases; unmatched bases: 17. This chain's CDR3 is CSARDKRKLDRNDYEQYF. The CDR3, as DNA: TGCAGTGCTAGAGACAAGAGAAAATTGGACAGGAACGACTACGAGCAGTACTTC.

This clonotype was recorded at least ten times. This chain uses TRBV27 with TRBJ2-3, with D perhaps matching TRBD2 (6 bases). Germline V gene sequence: CDR1 MNHEY, CDR2 SMNVEV (reference sequence). The CDR3 has 17 amino acids. V was trimmed by 3 bases and J by 4 bases, leaving 20 bases between them. CDR3: CASSLVSVGGAADTQYF. In DNA, the CDR3 is TGTGCCAGCAGTTTGGTATCGGTCGGAGGGGCCGCAGATACGCAGTATTTT.

This clonotype was seen ten or more times. The rearrangement links TRBV20-1 to TRBJ2-7; possible D gene TRBD1, 5 bases. Germline CDR1 and CDR2: DFQATT and SNEGSKA (reference sequence). The CDR3 has 12 residues. Trimming shortened V by 5 bases and J by 2 bases, and 10 bases separated the two germline ends. This CDR3 is CSADDSAYEQYF. The CDR3 bases are TGCAGTGCTGATGACAGCGCCTACGAGCAGTACTTC.

This clonotype was seen many times. CDR3: CASSATDRVPHSGANVLTF. Here the CDR3 DNA reads TGTGCCAGCAGCGCCACTGACAGGGTCCCCCACTCTGGGGCCAACGTCCTGACTTTC. The chain recombines TRBV7-9 with TRBJ2-6; 7 bases fit TRBD1. This CDR3 has 19 amino acids. The V gene end was trimmed by 5 bases and the J gene end by 0 bases; junction bases not matched to a gene: 13. Germline loops: CDR1 SEHNR, CDR2 FQNEAQ (reference sequence).

This clonotype occurred many times. The J gene is TRBJ1-2, the V gene TRBV20-1; no reliable D call. CDR1 and CDR2 from the germline V gene are DFQATT and SNEGSKA (reference sequence). Trimming removed 6 bases at V and 0 bases at J, with 17 bases between. This CDR3 comprises 15 residues. CDR3 region: CSAQAVPLANYGYTF. CDR3 nucleotide sequence: TGCAGTGCCCAGGCGGTTCCGCTAGCTAACTATGGCTACACCTTC.

In regard to this clonotype: A much larger clone differs by one base, so this may be a read error. The chain has TRBV3-1 and TRBJ2-2; D might be TRBD1 or TRBD2, each matching 5 bases. CDR1 and CDR2 (germline): LGHDT, YNNKEL (reference sequence). This CDR3 has 15 residues. The CDR3 region is CASTHTGTGAGELVF. CDR3 nucleotides: TGTGCCAGCACTCACACCGGGACCGGGGCCGGGGAGCTGGTTTTT.

Many counts were recorded for this clonotype. V gene TRBV15 combines with J gene TRBJ2-5; 10 bases line up with TRBD1. The V segment lost 9 bases and the J segment 4 bases; nucleotides outside the gene matches: 5. The V gene's germline CDR1 is LNHNV and CDR2 YYDKDF (reference sequence). The CDR3 has 13 amino acids. CDR3 in DNA: TGTGCCACGACGACAGGGGGCTTAGAGACCCAGTACTTC. Amino acid sequence: CATTTGGLETQYF.